Shown below are 24 T cell receptor beta chains from a single sample sequenced in a study of blood T cell repertoires in COVID-19 (dated by TCRdb to the early 2020s). The library was produced with the immunoSEQ multiplex PCR assay. The immuneACCESS repertoire file appears here via TCRdb, limited to in-frame rearrangements. These files lack a portion of the clones; in checked studies, under half of the deficit traces to unresolved V genes, and the cause of the others is not known. The sample table lists 110,000 to 150,000 clones, 75% to 90% of them with a count of one. The ten largest account for approximately 10% of the sample. Sequenced material: peripheral blood. All receptors come from a woman aged 80 or older with acute or convalescent COVID-19.

The rearrangement joins TRBV6-1 to TRBJ1-1, with a weak D call TRBD1 (6 bases). The V and J ends lost 3 bases and 0 bases respectively, with 14 bases between them. The length of the CDR3 is 16 residues. The germline V gene encodes CDR1 MNHNS and CDR2 SASEGT. DNA of the CDR3: TGTGCCAGCAGTGACAGGGGCGGCTGGTTGAACACTGAAGCTTTCTTT. Its translation is CASSDRGGWLNTEAFF.

In DNA form, the CDR3 reads TGTGCCAGCAGCTTAGACCGGGACAGGGGGGCTTTCTTT. Translation: CASSLDRDRGAFF. The V and J genes are TRBV11-2 and TRBJ1-1; 11 nucleotides agree with TRBD1. Germline V lookup: CDR1 SGHAT, CDR2 FQNNGV. The V and J ends lost 0 bases and 11 bases, in that order; junction bases with no gene match: 2. The CDR3 consists of 13 residues.

V and J are TRBV5-1 and TRBJ1-6; 7 bases are a match to TRBD1. CDR3 length: 14 residues. Germline-derived CDR1 and CDR2 are SGHRS and YFSETQ. Trimming removed 4 bases from V and 5 bases from J; junction bases left unmatched: 3. CDR3 nucleotide sequence: TGCGCCAGCAGCAGAGGACAGGATAATTCACCCCTCCACTTT. Translating gives CASSRGQDNSPLHF. Full variable domain (remainder filled in from reference TRBV5-1 and TRBJ1-6): KAGVTQTPRYLIKTRGQQVTLSCSPISGHRSVSWYQQTPGQGLQFLFEYFSETQRNKGNFPGRFSGRQFSNSRSEMNVSTLELGDSALYLCASSRGQDNSPLHFGNGTRLTVT.

The chain employs TRBV2 and TRBJ1-5, with 7 bases aligning to TRBD1. The CDR3 has 14 amino acids. Germline V lookup: CDR1 SNHLY, CDR2 FYNNEI. V trimming: 6 bases; J trimming: 5 bases; junction bases outside the gene matches: 7. Here the CDR3 reads CASSSDRAYQPQHF. In DNA, the CDR3 is TGTGCCAGCAGCTCCGACAGGGCATATCAGCCCCAGCATTTT.

This rearrangement joins TRBV5-1 to TRBJ2-3, with D tentatively TRBD1 (5 bases). The germline V and J ends were trimmed by 7 bases and 2 bases, with 20 bases remaining between them. The CDR3 consists of 16 residues. Germline V lookup: CDR1 SGHRS, CDR2 YFSETQ. The CDR3 reads CASSPPGTGDTDTQYF. In DNA form, the CDR3 reads TGCGCCAGCTCTCCCCCGGGCACAGGCGACACAGATACGCAGTATTTT.

The rearrangement joins TRBV5-1 to TRBJ1-2, with 7 bases aligning to TRBD1. The germline V gene has CDR1 SGHRS and CDR2 YFSETQ. CDR3 length equals 14 residues. Germline trimming cut 3 bases from V and 4 bases from J; bases unmatched to any gene: 6. As DNA, the CDR3 is TGCGCCAGCAGCTCGACCCGGGACAGCTATGGCTACACCTTC. Its protein product is CASSSTRDSYGYTF.

The CDR3 nucleotides are TGCGCCAGCAGCCAAACGAGGACAGGGCGTGGGACTGAAGCTTTCTTT. Residues: CASSQTRTGRGTEAFF. V gene TRBV4-1 combines with J gene TRBJ1-1; 8 bases line up with TRBD1. The CDR3 has 16 residues. Germline loops: CDR1 MGHRA, CDR2 YSYEKL. The trim removed 2 bases at V and 5 bases at J, leaving 10 bases unmatched.

For the CDR3, the DNA is TGTGCCAGCAGTTGGAATCGCGGGACAGATGAAAAACTGTTTTTT. It yields the protein CASSWNRGTDEKLFF. V is TRBV2 and J is TRBJ1-4, with 7 bases fitting TRBD1. With V trimmed by 5 bases and J by 6 bases, 9 bases remained unmatched. Germline V gene data show CDR1 as SNHLY and CDR2 as FYNNEI. The CDR3 covers 15 residues.

This clone was found a few times. The rearrangement links TRBV7-2 to TRBJ2-1; 11 bases are a match to TRBD2. V lost 2 bases to trimming and J lost 0 bases; unmatched junction nucleotides: 3. CDR3 size: 17 residues. CDR1 SGHTA and CDR2 FQGNSA come from the germline V gene. The DNA for the CDR3 is TGTGCCAGCAGCTTACGGACTAGCGGGTTCTCCTACAATGAGCAGTTCTTC. Translation: CASSLRTSGFSYNEQFF.

The chain has TRBV2 and TRBJ1-1, with D maybe TRBD1 (6 bases). The CDR3 length is 15 residues. The germline V gene encodes CDR1 SNHLY and CDR2 FYNNEI. Trimming shortened V by 6 bases and J by 0 bases, and 14 bases separated the two germline ends. The CDR3 protein is CASSEQGPMNTEAFF. The CDR3 nucleotides read TGTGCCAGCAGCGAACAGGGTCCGATGAACACTGAAGCTTTCTTT.

This chain uses TRBV7-3 with TRBJ2-7; weak D call: TRBD1 (5 bases). Per germline, CDR1 SGHTA and CDR2 FQGTGA. The V and J ends lost 2 bases and 6 bases respectively, with 14 bases between them. This CDR3 region has 14 residues. DNA for the CDR3: TGTGCCAGCAGCTTATCAGGGTATAACGGCGAGCAGTACTTC. This translates into CASSLSGYNGEQYF.

The V gene is TRBV19, the J gene TRBJ2-3; the D gene is possibly TRBD1 (6 bases). The CDR3 sequence is 16 residues long. V lost 7 bases and J lost 2, with 19 bases in between. Germline lookup yields CDR1 LNHDA and CDR2 SQIVND (reference sequence). The CDR3: CASTPQGNQFTDTQYF. CDR3 bases: TGTGCCAGTACCCCACAGGGAAATCAGTTCACAGATACGCAGTATTTT.

J is TRBJ1-1 and V is TRBV6-5; no clear D gene. V lost 6 bases, J lost 1 base, and 9 bases lay in between. Germline lookup yields CDR1 MNHEY and CDR2 SVGAGI. This CDR3 has 13 residues. The CDR3 region has the DNA TGTGCCAGCAGCCTAAGTACGAACACTGAAGCTTTCTTT. Translating gives CASSLSTNTEAFF.

This clone was observed a handful of times. The V and J genes are TRBV3-1 (or the pseudogene TRBV3-2) and TRBJ2-5; no reliable D call. Germline assignment: CDR1 LGHDT and CDR2 YNNKEL (reference sequence). V dropped 0 bases and J dropped 4 bases, with 3 bases sitting between them. The CDR3 sequence is 12 residues long. The CDR3, as DNA: TGTGCCAGCAGCCAAGATCTAGAGACCCAGTACTTC. Its protein is CASSQDLETQYF.

This clone was observed a few times. The chain is built from TRBV7-3 and TRBJ1-1; D unclear. The CDR3 runs 15 residues. Trimming left V 1 base short and J 3 bases short, with 12 bases between. CDR1 and CDR2 (germline): SGHTA, FQGTGA. Here the CDR3 DNA reads TGTGCCAGCAGCTTAATCGGAGGGCGAGACACTGAAGCTTTCTTT. Translated, it gives CASSLIGGRDTEAFF.

The chain joins TRBV19 to TRBJ1-3, with a possible D match to TRBD1 (6 bases). The germline gives CDR1 LNHDA, CDR2 SQIVND (reference sequence). V lost 8 bases and J 3 bases, leaving 14 bases between the germline ends. The CDR3 extends over 14 amino acids. As DNA, the CDR3 is TGTGCCAGTGATGACCAGGGGATTGGAAACACCATATATTTT. Its translation: CASDDQGIGNTIYF.

The chain combines TRBV28 with TRBJ1-4; 10 nucleotides match TRBD1. Germline loops: CDR1 MDHEN, CDR2 SYDVKM. V lost 0 bases to trimming and J lost 5 bases; unmatched junction nucleotides: 3. This CDR3 spans 16 amino acids. The chain's CDR3 is CASSLWGQGQNEKLFF. The DNA of the CDR3 is TGTGCCAGCAGTTTATGGGGACAGGGGCAAAATGAAAAACTGTTTTTT.

This clone has a single count. The rearrangement links TRBV6-2 or TRBV6-3 to TRBJ1-2; TRBD1 matches 8 bases. V shed 2 bases, J shed 4 bases, and the junction held 0 bases outside the gene matches. The CDR3 is made up of 13 amino acids. The V gene's germline CDR1 is MNHEY and CDR2 SVGEGT. The CDR3 bases are TGTGCCAGCAGTTACGACAGGGGCTATGGCTACACCTTC. This codes for CASSYDRGYGYTF.

This chain connects TRBV11-2 to TRBJ2-2; the match to TRBD1 covers 7 bases. The CDR3 loop spans 16 amino acids. V shed 3 bases and J 3 bases; nucleotides not matched to a gene: 7. The V gene's germline CDR1 is SGHAT and CDR2 FQNNGV. CDR3 region: CASSFLGTAYTGELFF. CDR3 nucleotides: TGTGCCAGCAGCTTTCTAGGGACAGCTTACACCGGGGAGCTGTTTTTT.

The chain carries TRBV19 and TRBJ1-2; 7 bases are shared with TRBD1. The V gene end was trimmed by 6 bases and the J gene end by 2 bases; junction bases not matched to a gene: 12. The CDR3 sequence is 16 residues long. Germline values: CDR1 LNHDA, CDR2 SQIVND (reference sequence). The CDR3 region is CASRKRTGDGNYGYTF. The CDR3 bases are TGTGCCAGTAGGAAAAGAACAGGGGACGGAAACTATGGCTACACCTTC.

This clone was found once. The rearrangement joins TRBV20-1 to TRBJ2-2, with D possibly matching TRBD2 (6 bases). The CDR3 has 13 residues. V was clipped by 3 bases and J by 6 bases, with 11 bases between them. Germline CDR1 and CDR2: DFQATT and SNEGSKA (reference sequence). The CDR3 DNA reads as TGCAGTGCTAGTGAGCGGAGGGCCGGGGAGCTGTTTTTT. Encoded protein: CSASERRAGELFF.

This chain links TRBV3-1 (or the pseudogene TRBV3-2) with TRBJ1-2; possibly TRBD1 for D (6 bases). Looked up from germline, CDR1 is LGHDT and CDR2 is YNNKEL (reference sequence). The V end lost 1 base, the J end lost 4 bases, and 10 bases lay between the germline ends. This CDR3 is built from 14 residues. The CDR3 bases are TGTGCCAGCAGCCAAGCGGGGGGCGGCTATGGCTACACCTTC. It codes for CASSQAGGGYGYTF.

The J gene is TRBJ1-1, the V gene TRBV5-4; 10 bases are shared with TRBD1. The CDR3 has 15 residues. Germline V gives CDR1 SGHNT, CDR2 YYREEE (reference sequence). Losses at the gene ends were 4 bases for V and 5 bases for J; bases not matched to a gene: 8. This CDR3 reads CASSERDRGGTEAFF. CDR3 nucleotide sequence: TGTGCCAGCAGCGAGCGGGACAGGGGAGGGACTGAAGCTTTCTTT.

This clone was seen once. This chain connects TRBV7-2 to TRBJ2-1; the D is unclear. Per the germline V gene, CDR1 is SGHTA and CDR2 is FQGNSA. The CDR3 contains 15 residues. Trimming cost V 0 bases and J 0 bases, with 6 bases left between them. The CDR3 is CASSLAASSYNEQFF. The DNA for the CDR3 is TGTGCCAGCAGCTTAGCAGCGAGCTCCTACAATGAGCAGTTCTTC.